What follows are 28 T cell receptor beta chains derived from one specimen sequenced in a study of shared clonotypes between healthy human individuals. The naive CD8 subset, CD45RO-negative cells positively selected for CCR7, excluded terminally differentiated effector memory CD45RA+ cells. Measured with immunoSEQ multiplex PCR; TCRdb has only the in-frame clones, and not every one. The data hold some 1,900,000 clones, with about 95% observed a single time. The sequencing input was naive CD8+ T cells sorted from blood. These receptors came from a man aged 18 to 29 in good health.

This clone was seen a single time. The identical CDR3 is also encoded by other nucleotide sequences in the sample. The CDR3 sequence: CASSSGLAGVVGELFF. CDR3 nucleotide sequence: TGTGCCAGCAGCTCGGGACTAGCGGGAGTAGTGGGGGAGCTGTTTTTT. This rearrangement joins TRBV5-6 to TRBJ2-2; the match to TRBD2 covers 14 bases. J lost 8 bases, V lost 3 bases, and 6 bases had no gene match. The CDR3 runs to 16 residues. The germline V gene encodes CDR1 SGHDT and CDR2 YYEEEE. Full variable domain (remainder filled in from reference TRBV5-6 and TRBJ2-2): DAGVTQSPTHLIKTRGQQVTLRCSPKSGHDTVSWYQQALGQGPQFIFQYYEEEERQRGNFPDRFSGHQFPNYSSELNVNALLLGDSALYLCASSSGLAGVVGELFFGEGSRLTVL.

V gene TRBV27 combines with J gene TRBJ1-2, with D unclear. The CDR3 runs 14 residues. V lost 5 bases, J lost 4 bases, and 14 bases lay in between. CDR1 and CDR2 (germline): MNHEY, SMNVEV (reference sequence). For the CDR3, the DNA is TGTGCCAGCAGTCCCCGGGAAATCAGCTATGGCTACACCTTC. It codes for CASSPREISYGYTF.

This chain joins TRBV7-9 and TRBJ2-6; D is possibly TRBD1 (5 bases). Germline CDR1 is SEHNR and CDR2 is FQNEAQ (reference sequence). V dropped 1 base and J dropped 0 bases, with 10 bases sitting between them. The CDR3 is 17 amino acids. CDR3 amino acids: CASSLVGRASGANVLTF. The CDR3 DNA sequence: TGTGCCAGCAGCTTAGTTGGCAGGGCCTCTGGGGCCAACGTCCTGACTTTC.

This chain connects TRBV30 to TRBJ1-5; TRBD1 is a possible D gene (5 bases). Germline values: CDR1 GTSNPN, CDR2 SVGIG (reference sequence). The length of the CDR3 is 13 residues. The V gene lost 0 bases and the J gene lost 5 bases, with 8 bases spanning the gap. CDR3 protein: CAWSVAGHQPQHF. The CDR3 DNA reads as TGTGCCTGGAGTGTGGCGGGACATCAGCCCCAGCATTTT.

The J gene is TRBJ1-1, the V gene TRBV10-2; D is unclear. The CDR3 is made up of 13 amino acids. In germline, CDR1 is WSHSY, CDR2 SAAADI. V lost 8 bases and J 1 base, leaving 11 bases between the germline ends. CDR3 region: CASYIQQNTEAFF. The DNA of the CDR3 is TGCGCCAGCTATATACAGCAGAACACTGAAGCTTTCTTT.

This clone was counted once. This rearrangement joins TRBV5-6 to TRBJ2-5; tentative D call: TRBD1 (6 bases). Germline CDR1 reads SGHDT; CDR2 reads YYEEEE. Trimming shortened V by 0 bases and J by 5 bases, and 11 bases separated the two germline ends. The CDR3 is made up of 14 amino acids. CDR3 region: CASSLGDTGETQYF. CDR3 nucleotides: TGTGCCAGCAGCTTGGGGGACACTGGCGAGACCCAGTACTTC.

The chain couples TRBV7-2 to TRBJ2-1; 10 positions match TRBD2. The V gene end was trimmed by 3 bases and the J gene end by 1 base; junction bases not matched to a gene: 3. There are 16 residues in the CDR3. Germline CDR1 reads SGHTA; CDR2 reads FQGNSA. DNA for the CDR3: TGTGCCAGCAGCTTGAGTAGCGGGGGGTCCTACAATGAGCAGTTCTTC. This codes for CASSLSSGGSYNEQFF.

V usage is TRBV6-5 and J usage is TRBJ2-1; D may correspond to TRBD1 or TRBD2 (5 bases each). Germline CDR1 and CDR2: MNHEY and SVGAGI. CDR3 size: 11 residues. V lost 1 base and J lost 10, with 5 bases in between. The CDR3 coding sequence is TGTGCCAGCAGTTACTGGGGGGAGCAGTTCTTC. Translation gives CASSYWGEQFF.

The chain recombines TRBV7-9 with TRBJ2-7; 7 bases map to TRBD1. With V trimmed by 1 base and J by 2 bases, 17 bases remained unmatched. CDR3 size: 19 residues. Germline CDR1 SEHNR, CDR2 FQNEAQ (reference sequence). The CDR3 DNA is TGTGCCAGCAGCTTAGGGACCGCAGCGAGGGACAGCCAGACCTACGAGCAGTACTTC. Its translation is CASSLGTAARDSQTYEQYF.

The rearrangement links TRBV19 to TRBJ2-2; 8 nucleotides agree with TRBD2. The CDR3 is 16 residues long. Per germline, CDR1 LNHDA and CDR2 SQIVND (reference sequence). V was pared by 7 bases and J by 2 bases, with 9 bases of the junction left unmatched. The CDR3 protein is CASKSSGKSNTGELFF. The CDR3 DNA reads as TGTGCCAGTAAGAGTAGCGGGAAATCTAACACCGGGGAGCTGTTTTTT.

The chain recombines TRBV7-9 with TRBJ2-3, with D perhaps TRBD2 (5 bases). This CDR3 has 15 amino acids. Trimming removed 6 bases at V and 2 bases at J, with 15 bases between. In germline, CDR1 is SEHNR, CDR2 FQNEAQ (reference sequence). Here the CDR3 reads CASSSPGITTDTQYF. CDR3 sequence (DNA): TGTGCCAGCAGTTCCCCGGGGATTACCACAGATACGCAGTATTTT.

V usage is TRBV18 and J usage is TRBJ1-5, with D unclear. The CDR3 has 13 amino acids. The V and J ends lost 3 bases and 7 bases respectively, with 10 bases between them. Germline V lookup: CDR1 KGHSH, CDR2 LQKENI. The CDR3 sequence: CASSPSLEQPQHF. As DNA, the CDR3 is TGTGCCAGCTCACCTTCGTTAGAACAGCCCCAGCATTTT.

The chain carries TRBV6-1 and TRBJ1-1; the D gene is possibly TRBD1 (6 bases). The CDR3 runs to 12 residues. V lost 2 bases to trimming and J lost 8 bases, with 9 bases between them. Germline-derived CDR1 and CDR2 are MNHNS and SASEGT. The CDR3 protein is CASSEFGQEAFF. The CDR3 bases are TGTGCCAGCAGTGAATTCGGACAGGAAGCTTTCTTT.

This chain links TRBV5-1 with TRBJ1-2; D remains unclear. Trimming removed 4 bases at V and 5 bases at J, with 21 bases between. Per the germline V gene, CDR1 is SGHRS and CDR2 is YFSETQ. The CDR3 sequence is 16 residues long. The DNA of the CDR3 is TGCGCCAGCAGCCCTGGCCCTGACTCGAATCAATATGGCTACACCTTC. This sequence encodes CASSPGPDSNQYGYTF.

The rearrangement joins TRBV6-5 to TRBJ1-1; 9 bases line up with TRBD1. The V gene's germline CDR1 is MNHEY and CDR2 SVGAGI. This CDR3 region has 12 residues. J lost 5 bases, V lost 8 bases, and 3 bases had no gene match. The CDR3 sequence: CASRTGVTEAFF. As DNA, the CDR3 is TGTGCCAGCCGGACAGGGGTGACTGAAGCTTTCTTT.

The J gene is TRBJ2-7, the V gene TRBV5-8; D could derive from TRBD1 or TRBD2 (5 bases each). V was shortened by 0 bases and J by 6 bases, with 10 bases between the two germline ends. This CDR3 region has 13 residues. CDR1 SGHTS and CDR2 YDEGEE come from the germline V gene. The CDR3 protein is CASSLAGAFEQYF. The CDR3 nucleotides read TGTGCCAGCAGCTTGGCCGGGGCTTTCGAGCAGTACTTC.

The rearrangement joins TRBV5-4 to TRBJ1-6; 7 nucleotides align to TRBD1. The germline CDR1 and CDR2 sequences are SGHNT and YYREEE (reference sequence). V was pared by 4 bases and J by 7 bases, with 11 bases of the junction left unmatched. This CDR3 region has 16 residues. CDR3 sequence (DNA): TGTGCCAGCAGCCCTGCTACAGGGGCTGGAAATTCACCCCTCCACTTT. Translating gives CASSPATGAGNSPLHF.

V usage is TRBV15 and J usage is TRBJ2-7; 7 bases fit TRBD2. Trimming removed 8 bases from V and 2 bases from J; junction bases left unmatched: 6. Germline V lookup: CDR1 LNHNV, CDR2 YYDKDF (reference sequence). CDR3 length equals 13 residues. In DNA, the CDR3 is TGTGCCACCTCTCTAGCGGACACCTACGAGCAGTACTTC. Its protein product is CATSLADTYEQYF. Using reference TRBV15 and TRBJ2-7 for the parts outside the CDR3, the full variable domain is DAMVIQNPRYQVTQFGKPVTLSCSQTLNHNVMYWYQQKSSQAPKLLFHYYDKDFNNEADTPDNFQSRRPNTSFCFLDIRSPGLGDTAMYLCATSLADTYEQYFGPGTRLTVT.

The J gene is TRBJ2-1, the V gene TRBV14; D not resolved. V lost 3 bases and J lost 7, with 13 bases in between. Germline V gene data show CDR1 as SGHDN and CDR2 as FVKESK. There are 14 residues in the CDR3. CDR3 protein: CASSHGGVWNEQFF. In DNA form, the CDR3 reads TGTGCCAGCAGCCACGGTGGGGTCTGGAATGAGCAGTTCTTC.

The chain recombines TRBV10-3 with TRBJ2-7, with 9 bases lining up with TRBD1. This CDR3 has 16 amino acids. Germline V lookup: CDR1 ENHRY, CDR2 SYGVKD. The V and J ends lost 2 bases and 5 bases, in that order; junction bases with no gene match: 10. CDR3 DNA sequence: TGTGCCATCAGTGAGCCGGGCAGGACAGGGGACAACGAGCAGTACTTC. The encoded protein is CAISEPGRTGDNEQYF.

The chain carries TRBV15 and TRBJ1-2; 9 bases agree with TRBD1. This CDR3 spans 14 amino acids. Trimming at V came to 5 bases and at J to 3 bases, leaving 4 bases not matched to a gene. CDR1 and CDR2 (germline): LNHNV, YYDKDF (reference sequence). The CDR3 nucleotides are TGTGCCACCAGCCCACGGACAGGGGACTATGGCTACACCTTC. Its translation is CATSPRTGDYGYTF.

CDR3 nucleotides: TGTGCCTGGAGTATTTACGGTGGAAACACCATATATTTT. This translates into CAWSIYGGNTIYF. This chain links TRBV30 with TRBJ1-3; no clear D gene. The CDR3 has 13 amino acids. CDR1 and CDR2 from the germline V gene are GTSNPN and SVGIG (reference sequence). V was trimmed by 2 bases and J by 3 bases, leaving 8 bases between them.

As concerns this clone: A much larger clone sits a single nucleotide away, making a read error possible. Other DNA sequences in the sample encode the same CDR3. The rearrangement uses TRBV27 and TRBJ2-7; 7 nucleotides match TRBD1. The CDR3 length is 13 residues. Trimming took 6 bases from V and 1 from J; bases not matched to a gene: 3. The germline V gene has CDR1 MNHEY and CDR2 SMNVEV (reference sequence). CDR3 loop: CASSLTGSYEQYF. The DNA of the CDR3 is TGTGCCAGCAGCTTGACAGGGTCCTACGAGCAGTACTTC.

The chain couples TRBV4-1 to TRBJ1-6, with no clear D. This CDR3 contains 17 residues. Trimming shortened V by 1 base and J by 8 bases, and 18 bases separated the two germline ends. The germline CDR1 and CDR2 sequences are MGHRA and YSYEKL. The CDR3 sequence is CASSQVGPEAADSPLHF. Here the CDR3 DNA reads TGCGCCAGCAGCCAAGTTGGACCGGAGGCAGCGGATTCACCCCTCCACTTT.

This chain connects TRBV6-5 to TRBJ2-1; D remains unclear. Trimming cost V 5 bases and J 0 bases, with 11 bases left between them. Germline V lookup: CDR1 MNHEY, CDR2 SVGAGI. The CDR3 is 15 residues long. The CDR3 sequence is CASSTDPFSYNEQFF. CDR3 sequence (DNA): TGTGCCAGCAGTACCGACCCGTTCTCCTACAATGAGCAGTTCTTC.

The rearrangement links TRBV28 to TRBJ2-7; maybe TRBD2 (5 bases). Germline V gene lookup returns CDR1 MDHEN and CDR2 SYDVKM. V was pared by 7 bases and J by 2 bases, with 9 bases between. The CDR3 has 12 residues. CDR3 nucleotides: TGTGCCAGCAATGAGGGTACCTACGAGCAGTACTTC. Protein sequence: CASNEGTYEQYF. The full variable domain, with the rest looked up from reference TRBV28 and TRBJ2-7, is DVKVTQSSRYLVKRTGEKVFLECVQDMDHENMFWYRQDPGLGLRLIYFSYDVKMKEKGDIPEGYSVSREKKERFSLILESASTNQTSMYLCASNEGTYEQYFGPGTRLTVT.

The rearrangement uses TRBV2 and TRBJ2-7; D remains ambiguous. This CDR3 has 13 residues. Trimming left V 3 bases short and J 0 bases short, with 6 bases between. The germline gives CDR1 SNHLY, CDR2 FYNNEI. The DNA for the CDR3 is TGTGCCAGCAGTGATAGGCTCTCCTACGAGCAGTACTTC. As protein: CASSDRLSYEQYF.

The rearrangement links TRBV6-6 to TRBJ1-2; no reliable D call. The CDR3 covers 14 residues. The ends were cut back, 4 bases at V and 2 bases at J, with 11 bases in the middle. Germline V gene sequence: CDR1 MNHNY, CDR2 SVGAGI (reference sequence). DNA for the CDR3: TGTGCCAGCAGTTCGGGAGAGAAAAACTATGGCTACACCTTC. It codes for CASSSGEKNYGYTF.